This T cell receptor beta chain was observed in a study of response to subunit inactivated influenza vaccine. The study, taken as a whole, reports: The authors suggested that every seasonal influenza vaccination recruits few new T cells.

TCRdb reprocessed the RT-PCR reads via MiXCR and lists one record per CDR3 protein. The sample consists of around 540,000 distinct CDR3 sequences, approximately 12% of them appearing once. CDR1 is MNHEY and CDR2 is SVGEGT in the germline V gene. The V end lost 6 bases, the J end lost 3 bases, and 15 bases lay between the germline ends. The CDR3 is 14 residues long. Regarding this clonotype: Its antigen is still unknown.

The receptor's source is a man in his fifties who received an inactivated influenza vaccine. Sequenced here: PBMCs from blood, sampled on the day of vaccination. The V gene is TRBV6-2 or TRBV6-3, the J gene TRBJ2-7; D gene ambiguous. The CDR3 loop reads CASSPLPRFYEQYF. CDR3 DNA: TGTGCCAGCAGCCCTCTCCCCAGATTCTACGAGCAGTACTTC.